Listed below are T cell receptor beta chains from one sample, sequenced in a study of blood T cells in healthy people across ages. One entry per CDR3 protein, called by TCRdb with MiXCR from the 5' RACE reads. Of around 800,000 distinct CDR3 sequences listed, more than 35% were seen once; the top ten hold 15% to 20%. The sample consisted of blood. The origin of the receptors is an elderly man in good health. CDR3s include the opening cysteine and the closing phenylalanine or tryptophan. D genes are given only for firm matches. Expanded clones are given a class, and other clones once, few, many or no size at all.

d_call j_call v_call clone_size cdr3_nt cdr3_aa
TRBD2 TRBJ2-3 TRBV7-2 once TGTGCCAGCAGCTTAGCCCCGACTAGCGGGAGCCGCACAGATACGCAGTATTTT CASSLAPTSGSRTDTQYF
TRBD2 TRBJ2-5 TRBV7-3 - TGTGCCAGCAGCTTAACATTACTAGCGGGAGGGAGCAATGAGCAGTACTTC CASSLTLLAGGSNEQYF
- TRBJ2-3 TRBV3-1 - TGTGCCAGCAGCCAAGTTGATGGAGGGGGGCCATTGAATACGCAGTATTTT CASSQVDGGGPLNTQYF
- TRBJ2-5 TRBV20-1 - TGCAGTGCGAACCAAGAGGCGGAGACCCAGTACTTC CSANQEAETQYF
- TRBJ2-5 TRBV21-1 few TGTGCCAGCAGCACTTCAGGGGGCCTGGAGACCCAGTACTTC CASSTSGGLETQYF
- TRBJ2-5 TRBV20-1 - TGCAGTGCTAGAGATCCGACAGGCAAAGAGACCCAGTACTTC CSARDPTGKETQYF
TRBD1 TRBJ2-2 TRBV20-1 - TGCAGTGCTACCAGACAGGGGGCGCCGGGCACCGGGGAGCTGTTTTTT CSATRQGAPGTGELFF
- TRBJ2-5 TRBV15 - TGTGCCACCAGCAGTCTCCACGGGAAAGAGACCCAGTACTTC CATSSLHGKETQYF
- TRBJ2-3 TRBV14 - TGTGCCAGCAGCCAACAAGGACGGTTCATTAGAGAGGCTACGCAGTATTTT CASSQQGRFIREATQYF
TRBD2 TRBJ2-1 TRBV6-5 few TGTGCCAGCAGTTACTCGATCGACAGCGGGAGGGCCCGTGAGCAGTTCTTC CASSYSIDSGRAREQFF
- TRBJ2-2 TRBV20-1 many TGCAGTGCTAGAGACCCGAACACCGGGGAGCTGTTTTTT CSARDPNTGELFF
TRBD1 TRBJ2-7 TRBV7-2 many TGTGCCAGCAGCCCCTCCGGGACAGGGTTTCCTTCCTACGAGCAGTACTTC CASSPSGTGFPSYEQYF
- TRBJ2-4 TRBV9 - TGTGCCAGCAGCTCCACAGGGACAGCCAAAAACATTCAGTACTTC CASSSTGTAKNIQYF
TRBD2 TRBJ2-1 TRBV7-2 once TGTGCCAGCAGCTTAGAACGTTATAATAGCGGGAGGGGCTCCTGCAATGAGCAGTTCTTC CASSLERYNSGRGSCNEQFF
TRBD1 TRBJ2-2 TRBV12-3/TRBV12-4 - TGTGCCAGCAGTCCTACAGGGGGCCGGAACACCGGGGAGCTGTTTTTT CASSPTGGRNTGELFF
TRBD1 TRBJ2-1 TRBV5-1 - TGCGCCAGCAGCTTGGCAGGGGGCCTTAGAGATGAGCAGTTCTTC CASSLAGGLRDEQFF
- TRBJ2-5 TRBV29-1 many TGCAGCGTTGCACCGGGACACCTCCAAGAGACCCAGTACTTC CSVAPGHLQETQYF
TRBD1 TRBJ1-3 TRBV12-3/TRBV12-4 - TGTGCCAGCAGTTCAACTGGACAGGAGAAGGGAAACACCATATATTTT CASSSTGQEKGNTIYF
TRBD2 TRBJ2-3 TRBV12-3/TRBV12-4 - TGTGCCAGCAGTTTGTTGGGGCTAGCGGGGGATACGCAGTATTTT CASSLLGLAGDTQYF
- TRBJ2-5 TRBV7-8 few TGTGCCAGCAGCTTAGAGGAGGGGGCGCCTCGGTACTTC CASSLEEGAPRYF
- TRBJ2-7 TRBV29-1 few TGCAGCGTTGAAGGGACTGTTACGGACGAGCAGTACTTC CSVEGTVTDEQYF
TRBD2 TRBJ2-7 TRBV4-2 few TGTGCCAGCAGCCAAGATGGGACTAATCACAATGAGCAGTACTTC CASSQDGTNHNEQYF
TRBD2 TRBJ2-3 TRBV20-1 few TGCAGTGCTAGAGATCCAGGAGGTAGCGGGAGAACAGATACGCAGTATTTT CSARDPGGSGRTDTQYF
TRBD1 TRBJ2-5 TRBV29-1 - TGCAGCATTAAGACAGGGGAGACGGAGACCCAGTACTTC CSIKTGETETQYF
TRBD2 TRBJ2-7 TRBV20-1 - TGCAGTGCTAGAAGGGAGGGATACGAGCAGTACTTC CSARREGYEQYF